This record covers a single TCR beta chain. These data originate in a study of blood T cell repertoires in COVID-19. Under the authors' procedure: Scientists estimated how many nucleated cells there were by amplifying reference gene primers. The protocol was immunoSEQ multiplex PCR, while the TCRdb copy is restricted to in-frame clones and leaves out a portion. V and J calls plus clone size are reproduced from that table; the DNA served to infer D and trimming. The repertoire holds about 270,000 clones, with roughly 84% as singletons. Sequences were obtained from peripheral blood. The clonotype was recovered from a woman aged 18-30 years with acute or convalescent COVID-19.

The CDR3 sequence is CASRGAGDPNYGYTF. DNA of the CDR3: TGCGCCAGCAGGGGGGCCGGAGATCCTAACTATGGCTACACCTTC. The V call is TRBV5-1, the J call TRBJ1-2; a possible D gene is TRBD1 (6 bases). CDR1 SGHRS and CDR2 YFSETQ come from the germline V gene. The ends were cut back, 5 bases at V and 0 bases at J, with 14 bases in the middle. This CDR3 spans 15 amino acids.